A single sample gave rise to the 27 T cell receptor beta chains below, sequenced in a study of T cells in Graves' hyperthyroidism and ophthalmopathy. Researchers took RNA transcripts and amplified the TCR beta CDR3 regions from them. In the first-round RT-PCR of the TCR CDR3, the HTBI primer set was used. A single record per CDR3 protein comes from TCRdb applying MiXCR to the multiplex PCR reads. Among around 380,000 distinct CDR3 sequences listed, 13% were seen once. The sequenced sample consisted of blood. These receptors all come from a young man with Graves' hyperthyroidism that later progressed to Graves' ophthalmopathy.

This clonotype was detected ten times or more. The CDR3 spells CASSPPGHLEAFF. The CDR3 DNA is TGTGCCAGCAGTCCCCCGGGACACCTTGAAGCTTTCTTT. The chain links TRBV27 to TRBJ1-1; D may be TRBD1 (6 bases). Germline V CDR1 and CDR2: MNHEY, SMNVEV (reference sequence). V was trimmed by 5 bases and J by 7 bases, leaving 14 bases between them. There are 13 residues in the CDR3.

This clonotype occurred many times. The genes are TRBV11-2 and TRBJ2-5; TRBD2 agrees at 7 bases. The V gene end was trimmed by 6 bases and the J gene end by 2 bases; junction bases not matched to a gene: 9. CDR3 length equals 15 residues. Germline loops: CDR1 SGHAT, CDR2 FQNNGV. This CDR3 is CASRLPAGRQETQYF. The CDR3 DNA is TGTGCCAGCAGACTACCAGCGGGGCGACAAGAGACCCAGTACTTC.

In its sample, this clonotype was seen many times. V usage is TRBV30 and J usage is TRBJ2-7; D remains unclear. The V end lost 0 bases, the J end lost 0 bases, and 21 bases lay between the germline ends. CDR1 and CDR2 (germline): GTSNPN, SVGIG (reference sequence). The CDR3 runs 18 residues. CDR3 region: CAWSVLRSRSSTSYEQYF. In DNA form, the CDR3 reads TGTGCCTGGAGTGTACTCAGGTCGCGCAGTTCTACCTCCTACGAGCAGTACTTC.

The V and J genes are TRBV19 and TRBJ1-4; D remains ambiguous. With 3 bases removed from V and 7 bases from J, the gap between germline ends came to 15 bases. The CDR3 sequence is 15 residues long. Germline CDR1 reads LNHDA; CDR2 reads SQIVND (reference sequence). In nucleotides, the CDR3 is TGTGCCAGTAGTATCGTCCTCATTCCGAGTGAAAAACTGTTTTTT. Translation: CASSIVLIPSEKLFF.

The sample holds a few counts of this clonotype. This sequence joins TRBV29-1 and TRBJ2-3; 9 positions match TRBD1. The CDR3 covers 13 residues. Trimming at V came to 7 bases and at J to 4 bases, leaving 6 bases not matched to a gene. Germline CDR1 reads SQVTM; CDR2 reads ANQGSEA. Here the CDR3 reads CSAGTGFSDTQYF. The CDR3 bases are TGCAGCGCAGGGACAGGGTTTTCAGATACGCAGTATTTT.

This clonotype was observed many times. The chain joins TRBV7-6 to TRBJ1-4; 7 bases are a match to TRBD1. CDR1 is SGHVS, CDR2 FNYEAQ, per germline. V trimming: 5 bases; J trimming: 5 bases; junction bases outside the gene matches: 14. The CDR3 covers 17 residues. CDR3 amino acids: CASSPAQGGTVNEKLFF. CDR3 nucleotide sequence: TGTGCCAGCAGCCCGGCCCAGGGGGGGACAGTCAATGAAAAACTGTTTTTT.

This clonotype was seen a few times. The rearrangement uses TRBV6-1 and TRBJ1-1; possibly TRBD1 for D (5 bases). V was pared by 5 bases and J by 11 bases, with 24 bases between. The CDR3 runs to 15 residues. Germline assignment: CDR1 MNHNS and CDR2 SASEGT. CDR3 protein: CASSQDWGGSGLAFF. In DNA, the CDR3 is TGTGCCAGCAGTCAAGACTGGGGGGGGAGTGGCCTGGCTTTCTTT.

This clonotype appeared many times. The chain recombines TRBV12-3 or TRBV12-4 with TRBJ2-7, with 7 nucleotides matching TRBD1. This CDR3 region has 13 residues. The V gene end was trimmed by 6 bases and the J gene end by 5 bases; junction bases not matched to a gene: 7. In DNA, the CDR3 is TGTGCCAGCAGCCCCGACAGGGTACACGAGCAGTACTTC. It is translated as CASSPDRVHEQYF.

This clonotype was counted a few times. The V gene is TRBV7-2, the J gene TRBJ1-6, with D uncertain. Germline assignment: CDR1 SGHTA and CDR2 FQGNSA. The CDR3 has 14 amino acids. V gave up 4 bases and J gave up 9 bases, with 13 bases separating them. The CDR3 protein is CASSSIGPPSPLHF. CDR3 bases: TGTGCCAGCAGCTCTATAGGGCCCCCTTCACCCCTCCACTTT.

This clonotype was recorded many times. The chain employs TRBV2 and TRBJ1-5; no firm D call. Germline assignment: CDR1 SNHLY and CDR2 FYNNEI. The CDR3 length is 16 residues. V lost 2 bases and J 0 bases, leaving 11 bases between the germline ends. The CDR3 DNA is TGTGCCAGCAGTGAATACAGCTACTATAGCAATCAGCCCCAGCATTTT. This translates into CASSEYSYYSNQPQHF.

The V and J genes are TRBV29-1 and TRBJ2-7; the D call may be TRBD1 or TRBD2 (5 bases each). Germline assignment: CDR1 SQVTM and CDR2 ANQGSEA. Trimming cost V 3 bases and J 5 bases, with 23 bases left between them. The CDR3 runs 16 residues. The CDR3: CSVEWSSGTASNEQYF. In nucleotides, the CDR3 is TGCAGCGTTGAGTGGTCCTCCGGGACGGCATCAAACGAGCAGTACTTC.

This clonotype was recorded at least ten times. The chain uses TRBV12-3 or TRBV12-4 and TRBJ1-3, with D tentatively TRBD1 (5 bases). CDR3 length: 16 residues. V lost 5 bases and J 0 bases, leaving 14 bases between the germline ends. The CDR3 DNA reads as TGTGCCAGCAGTGAGGAGCGGGGGGACTCTGGAAACACCATATATTTT. Protein product: CASSEERGDSGNTIYF.

The chain combines TRBV7-9 with TRBJ2-1, with 7 bases fitting TRBD2. The length of the CDR3 is 15 residues. Germline CDR1 and CDR2: SEHNR and FQNEAQ (reference sequence). Trimming took 0 bases from V and 8 from J; bases not matched to a gene: 7. DNA for the CDR3: TGTGCCAGCAGCTTAGCCCTAGCGGACGATTATGAGCAGTTCTTC. This sequence encodes CASSLALADDYEQFF.

Comment on this clonotype: This may stem from a read error, because a much larger clone lies one nucleotide away. The chain has TRBV7-2 and TRBJ2-1; 8 bases match TRBD1. This CDR3 spans 15 amino acids. Per the germline V gene, CDR1 is SGHTA and CDR2 is FQGNSA. The CDR3 coding sequence is TGTGCCACCAGCCCCCGGACAGGGAAATGGAATGAGCAGTTCTTC. Protein product: CATSPRTGKWNEQFF.

This clonotype came up many times. The J gene is TRBJ1-1, the V gene TRBV10-3; D unresolved. The V and J ends lost 6 bases and 4 bases respectively, with 12 bases between them. Germline loops: CDR1 ENHRY, CDR2 SYGVKD. The CDR3 is 13 amino acids. CDR3 amino acids: CAIRDAGFTEAFF. The CDR3 DNA follows: TGTGCCATCAGAGACGCCGGGTTCACTGAAGCTTTCTTT.

This clonotype came up many times. The rearrangement uses TRBV3-1 and TRBJ2-2; 8 bases match TRBD1. CDR1 and CDR2 (germline): LGHDT, YNNKEL (reference sequence). V shed 0 bases and J 5 bases; nucleotides not matched to a gene: 2. The CDR3 has 15 residues. CDR3: CASSQEDRVTGELFF. The CDR3 nucleotides read TGTGCCAGCAGCCAAGAGGACAGGGTGACCGGGGAGCTGTTTTTT.

This clonotype was seen a handful of times. The rearrangement links TRBV13 to TRBJ1-2, with D unclear. The CDR3 runs 15 residues. The V end was cut by 5 bases, the J end by 3 bases, with 16 bases between. Germline CDR1 is PRHDT and CDR2 is FYEKMQ (reference sequence). CDR3 DNA sequence: TGTGCCAGCAGCGTAAGGCAAAGGGAAGACTATGGCTACACCTTC. Translation: CASSVRQREDYGYTF.

The sample holds many counts of this clonotype. The chain recombines TRBV3-1 with TRBJ1-2; D is undetermined. The CDR3 has 12 residues. Trimming removed 3 bases at V and 8 bases at J, with 10 bases between. Germline V gene sequence: CDR1 LGHDT, CDR2 YNNKEL (reference sequence). The DNA for the CDR3 is TGTGCCAGCAGCCACGCCCGGGAGGGCTACACCTTC. It yields the protein CASSHAREGYTF.

This clonotype came up a few times. The gene calls are TRBV4-1 and TRBJ2-3; 13 nucleotides align to TRBD2. J lost 2 bases, V lost 4 bases, and 9 bases had no gene match. Germline CDR1 and CDR2: MGHRA and YSYEKL. The CDR3 is 18 amino acids. This CDR3 reads CASSPRTSGGILTDTQYF. The CDR3 DNA sequence: TGCGCCAGCAGCCCTCGGACTAGCGGGGGTATACTCACAGATACGCAGTATTTT.

This clonotype has more than one count but fewer than ten. The genes are TRBV29-1 and TRBJ2-1; 11 bases are a match to TRBD2. Germline V gene lookup returns CDR1 SQVTM and CDR2 ANQGSEA. With 6 bases clipped from V and 8 bases from J, the junction kept 18 bases outside the gene matches. This CDR3 spans 17 amino acids. This CDR3 is CSVLFITSGGIMDEQFF. The DNA of the CDR3 is TGCAGCGTGCTTTTTATAACTAGCGGGGGAATTATGGATGAGCAGTTCTTC.

This clonotype has more than one count but fewer than ten. CDR3 coding DNA: TGTGCCAGCAAGGGTCCGAACCCCTACGAGCAGTACTTC. This gives the protein CASKGPNPYEQYF. The chain carries TRBV13 and TRBJ2-7, with D uncertain. V dropped 7 bases and J dropped 2 bases, with 12 bases sitting between them. This CDR3 region has 13 residues. The V gene's germline CDR1 is PRHDT and CDR2 FYEKMQ (reference sequence).

This clonotype has a handful of counts. The V call is TRBV13, the J call TRBJ2-3, with 7 bases fitting TRBD1. The CDR3 is 16 residues long. CDR1 PRHDT and CDR2 FYEKMQ come from the germline V gene (reference sequence). Trimming cost V 2 bases and J 0 bases; bases outside gene matches: 5. The CDR3 region has the DNA TGTGCCAGCAGCTTAAAGGGGGCTGTAAGCACAGATACGCAGTATTTT. Its protein is CASSLKGAVSTDTQYF. The whole variable domain, filled in from reference TRBV13 and TRBJ2-3, reads AAGVIQSPRHLIKEKRETATLKCYPIPRHDTVYWYQQGPGQDPQFLISFYEKMQSDKGSIPDRFSAQQFSDYHSELNMSSLELGDSALYFCASSLKGAVSTDTQYFGPGTRLTVL.

This clonotype was recorded at least ten times. The chain has TRBV20-1 and TRBJ2-3; 7 bases map to TRBD1. There are 16 residues in the CDR3. The V segment lost 3 bases and the J segment 4 bases; nucleotides outside the gene matches: 13. Looked up from germline, CDR1 is DFQATT and CDR2 is SNEGSKA (reference sequence). In DNA form, the CDR3 reads TGCAGTGCTAGGAGTCAGGTCCGGGACAGCCCAGATACGCAGTATTTT. Protein sequence: CSARSQVRDSPDTQYF.

The chain uses TRBV27 and TRBJ1-4, with D possibly being TRBD1 (6 bases). Between the trimmed V and J ends, which lost 5 bases and 5 bases, there was a span of 15 bases. Germline-derived CDR1 and CDR2 are MNHEY and SMNVEV (reference sequence). The CDR3 has 15 residues. The CDR3 region is CASSSYREMNEKLFF. The CDR3 bases are TGTGCCAGCAGTAGTTACAGGGAAATGAATGAAAAACTGTTTTTT.

The sample holds a few counts of this clonotype. This chain uses TRBV2 with TRBJ2-4; D is unresolved. This CDR3 is built from 14 residues. V was trimmed by 6 bases and J by 9 bases, leaving 18 bases between them. Germline loops: CDR1 SNHLY, CDR2 FYNNEI. The CDR3 loop is CASSPVHTNGIQYF. CDR3 DNA sequence: TGTGCCAGCAGCCCCGTCCATACCAATGGCATTCAGTACTTC.

This clonotype showed up many times. This rearrangement joins TRBV7-9 to TRBJ1-2; maybe TRBD1 (5 bases). The germline V and J ends were trimmed by 6 bases and 4 bases, with 18 bases remaining between them. The CDR3 covers 15 residues. Germline V lookup: CDR1 SEHNR, CDR2 FQNEAQ (reference sequence). The CDR3: CASSDPLDRPYGYTF. CDR3 DNA sequence: TGTGCCAGCAGTGACCCCCTCGACAGACCCTATGGCTACACCTTC.

This clonotype came up many times. The chain links TRBV11-2 to TRBJ2-2; 8 bases fit TRBD1. V lost 4 bases to trimming and J lost 1 base; unmatched junction nucleotides: 5. From germline, CDR1 is SGHAT and CDR2 FQNNGV. There are 16 residues in the CDR3. The CDR3 loop is CASSSRGQVNTGELFF. The CDR3 nucleotides read TGTGCCAGCAGCTCTAGGGGACAGGTGAACACCGGGGAGCTGTTTTTT.